This T cell receptor (beta chain) was observed in a study of T cells in narcolepsy. The CDR3 spans 15 residues. Germline V gene lookup returns CDR1 MNHEY and CDR2 SVGAGI. V was pared by 4 bases and J by 12 bases, with 11 bases of the junction left unmatched. Generated by immunoSEQ multiplex PCR, the TCRdb table keeps only in-frame clones and is missing some. The sample yields tens of thousands of clones, around 83% seen once. In regard to this clone: Other DNA sequences in the same sample also yield this CDR3.

The V call is TRBV6-5, the J call TRBJ2-1; 11 bases fit TRBD2. What was sequenced was memory (CD45RA-) CD4+ T cells from blood. This clonotype was sampled from a human donor in good health. CDR3 protein: CASSSGLSGGAVQFF. The CDR3 DNA is TGTGCCAGCAGTTCGGGGCTTAGCGGGGGGGCGGTGCAGTTCTTC.